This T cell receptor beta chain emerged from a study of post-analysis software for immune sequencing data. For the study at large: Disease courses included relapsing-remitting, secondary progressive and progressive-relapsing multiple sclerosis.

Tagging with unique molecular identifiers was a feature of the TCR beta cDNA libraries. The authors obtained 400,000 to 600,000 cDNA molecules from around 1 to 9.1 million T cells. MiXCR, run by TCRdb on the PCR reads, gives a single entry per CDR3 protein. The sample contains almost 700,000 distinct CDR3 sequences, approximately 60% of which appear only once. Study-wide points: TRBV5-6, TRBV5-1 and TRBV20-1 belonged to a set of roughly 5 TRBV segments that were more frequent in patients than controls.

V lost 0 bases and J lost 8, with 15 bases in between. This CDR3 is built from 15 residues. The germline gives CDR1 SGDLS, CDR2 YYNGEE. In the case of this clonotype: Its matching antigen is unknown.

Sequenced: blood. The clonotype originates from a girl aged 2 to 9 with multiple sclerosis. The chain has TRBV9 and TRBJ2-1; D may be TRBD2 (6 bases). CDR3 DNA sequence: TGTGCCAGCAGCGTAGCCGGGAGTGCCGGCGATGAGCAGTTCTTC. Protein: CASSVAGSAGDEQFF.